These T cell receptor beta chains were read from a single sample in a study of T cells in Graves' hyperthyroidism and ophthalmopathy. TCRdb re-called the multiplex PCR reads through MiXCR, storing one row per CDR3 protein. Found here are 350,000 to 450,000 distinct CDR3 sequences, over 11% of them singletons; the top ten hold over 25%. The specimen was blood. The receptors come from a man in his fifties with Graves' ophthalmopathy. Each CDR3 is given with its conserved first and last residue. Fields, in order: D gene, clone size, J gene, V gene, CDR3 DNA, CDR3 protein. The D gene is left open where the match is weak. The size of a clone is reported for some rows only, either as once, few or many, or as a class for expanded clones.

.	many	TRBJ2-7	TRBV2	TGTGCCAGCAGTGGAAGAGGGACGAAACGGGTTTACGAGCAGTACTTC	CASSGRGTKRVYEQYF
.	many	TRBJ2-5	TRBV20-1	TGCAGTGCTAGAGGCCCAGCGTTAGAGACCCAGTACTTC	CSARGPALETQYF
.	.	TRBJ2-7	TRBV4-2	TGTGCCAGCAGCCAAGAGGGGACAAACTACTACGAGCAGTACTTC	CASSQEGTNYYEQYF
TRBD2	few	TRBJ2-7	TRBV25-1	TGTGCCAGCAATCCAGCGGGAGTACGGTACGAGCAGTACTTC	CASNPAGVRYEQYF
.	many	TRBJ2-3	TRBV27	TGTGCCAGCAGTTACGGACGGATTGGCACGGATACGCAGTATTTT	CASSYGRIGTDTQYF
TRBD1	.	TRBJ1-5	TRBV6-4	TGTGCCAGCAGTCTTGGACAGGCCATACAGCCCCAGCATTTT	CASSLGQAIQPQHF
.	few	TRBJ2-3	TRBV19	TGTACCAGTAGTATAGTCGCAGCGGGACAAGATACGCAGTATTTT	CTSSIVAAGQDTQYF
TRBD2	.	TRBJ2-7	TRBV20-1	TGCAGTGCTAGAGACCCTCTAGCGGAGCTCTACGAGCAGTACTTC	CSARDPLAELYEQYF
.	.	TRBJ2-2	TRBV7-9	TGTGCCAGCAGCCTAGGCAAAAGGGCCGCCGGGGAGCTGTTTTTT	CASSLGKRAAGELFF
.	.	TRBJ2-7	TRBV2	TGTGCCAGCGGGAGCCGGACAGAAGCCTCCTACGAGCAGTACTTC	CASGSRTEASYEQYF
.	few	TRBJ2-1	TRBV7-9	TGTGCCAGCAGCTTAGTCAGGCCATTTTATGAGCAGTTCTTC	CASSLVRPFYEQFF
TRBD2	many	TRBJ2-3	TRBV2	TGTGCCAGCAGAAGACTAGCGGAGAGCACAGATACGCAGTATTTT	CASRRLAESTDTQYF
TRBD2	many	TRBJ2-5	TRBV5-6	TGTGCCAGCAGCCCGGGGGGTCGCGGACAAGAGACCCAGTACTTC	CASSPGGRGQETQYF
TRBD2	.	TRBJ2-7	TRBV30	TGTGCCTGGAGGGGGGGGGGCGAGCAGTACTTC	CAWRGGGEQYF
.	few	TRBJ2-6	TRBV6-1	TGTGCCAGCAGTGAAGTGTTGGGGTCTGGGGCCAACGTCCTGACTTTC	CASSEVLGSGANVLTF
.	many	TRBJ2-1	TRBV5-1	TGCGCCAGCAGCTTACGGCTCTACAATGAGCAGTTCTTC	CASSLRLYNEQFF
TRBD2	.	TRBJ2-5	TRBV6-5	TGTGCCAGCAGTTTCCTTAGCGGGAGGTCTGAGACCCAGTACTTC	CASSFLSGRSETQYF
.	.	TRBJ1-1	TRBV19	TGTGCCAGTACCCGTCAGGCGGGGAACACTGAAGCTTTCTTT	CASTRQAGNTEAFF
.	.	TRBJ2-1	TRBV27	TGTGCCAGCAGTTTTCGGCAGTCCTACAATGAGCAGTTCTTC	CASSFRQSYNEQFF
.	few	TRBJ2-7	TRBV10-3	TGTGCCATCAGTGAATCGCGGGGATCCGGCGAGCAGTACTTC	CAISESRGSGEQYF
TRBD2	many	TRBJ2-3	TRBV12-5	TGTGCTAGTGGTTTGGCTAGCGGGATCGCACAAGATACGCAGTATTTT	CASGLASGIAQDTQYF
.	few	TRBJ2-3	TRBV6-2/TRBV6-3	TGTGCCAGCAGTTACTCGAGGTCTAGGGGGACGCAAATCACAGATACGCAGTATTTT	CASSYSRSRGTQITDTQYF
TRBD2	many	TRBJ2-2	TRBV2	TGTGCCAGCCGGGGGGCGGGAGGGCCTGTCGCCGGGGAGCTGTTTTTT	CASRGAGGPVAGELFF
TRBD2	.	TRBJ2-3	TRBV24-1	TGTGCCACCAGTCCCCAGGGAGGGAGCACAGATACGCAGTATTTT	CATSPQGGSTDTQYF
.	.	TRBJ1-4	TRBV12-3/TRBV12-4	TGTGCCAGCAGTTTGGAGGGTTCACTGTTTTTT	CASSLEGSLFF
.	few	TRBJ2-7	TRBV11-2	TGTGCCAGCAGCTTAGTGAGCGGCCACTCCTACGAGCAGTACTTC	CASSLVSGHSYEQYF
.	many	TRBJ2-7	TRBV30	TGTGCCTGGAGTCCCATCAACCGGGAGCAGTACTTC	CAWSPINREQYF
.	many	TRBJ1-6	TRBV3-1	TGTGCCAGCAGGAGAGAGGGAAGTTCACCCCTCCACTTT	CASRREGSSPLHF
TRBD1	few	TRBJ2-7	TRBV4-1	TGCGCCAGCAGCCAAGAACAGGGGTTCTCCTACGAGCAGTACTTC	CASSQEQGFSYEQYF
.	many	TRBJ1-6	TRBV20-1	TGCAGTGCTAGTATGAGGGATATGCCCTATAATTCACCCCTCCACTTT	CSASMRDMPYNSPLHF
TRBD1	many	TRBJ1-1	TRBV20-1	TGCAGTGCCAACCACGGGACAGGGGGGAACACTGAAGCTTTCTTT	CSANHGTGGNTEAFF
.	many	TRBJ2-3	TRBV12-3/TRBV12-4	TGTGCCAGCAGTCTTGACAGGCTGGGGACAGATACGCAGTATTTT	CASSLDRLGTDTQYF
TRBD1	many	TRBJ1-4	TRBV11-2	TGTGCCAGCAGCCTAGGGACAGGGGGAGAAAAACTGTTTTTT	CASSLGTGGEKLFF
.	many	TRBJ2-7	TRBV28	TGTGCCAGCAGAACCACGGGGGATACCTACGAGCAGTACTTC	CASRTTGDTYEQYF
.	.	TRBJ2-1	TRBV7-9	TGTGCCAGCATCCCAGGGGCAGGGTCCTACAATGAGCAGTTCTTC	CASIPGAGSYNEQFF
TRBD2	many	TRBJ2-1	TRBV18	TGTGCCAGCTCACCATCTAGCGGGTTGGAGAATGAGCAGTTCTTC	CASSPSSGLENEQFF
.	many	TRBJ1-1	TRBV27	TGTGCCAGCAGACAAACAGGAGTGAACACTGAAGCTTTCTTT	CASRQTGVNTEAFF
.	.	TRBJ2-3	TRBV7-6	TGTGCCAGCAGCTTAGCTTTGGGCGGCTACACAGATACGCAGTATTTT	CASSLALGGYTDTQYF
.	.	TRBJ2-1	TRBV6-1	TGTGCCAGCAGTGGGGTAAACAATGAGCAGTTCTTC	CASSGVNNEQFF
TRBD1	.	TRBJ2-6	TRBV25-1	TGTGCCAGCAGTGATTCCACAGGGGCTAAGGCTGGGGCCAACGTCCTGACTTTC	CASSDSTGAKAGANVLTF
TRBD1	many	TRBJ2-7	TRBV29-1	TGCAGCGCCCGACAGGGCGCCTACGAGCAGTACTTC	CSARQGAYEQYF
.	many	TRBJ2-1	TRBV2	TGTGCCAGCTCCTCCCGGGGGAATGAGCAGTTCTTC	CASSSRGNEQFF
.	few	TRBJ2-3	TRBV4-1	TGCGCCAGCAGCCAAGGTGGGCGGGTGAAAGATACGCAGTATTTT	CASSQGGRVKDTQYF
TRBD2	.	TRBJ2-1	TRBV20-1	TGCAGTGCTAGTGGGGCAAGCCCCGGGACTAGGACCTACGAGCAGTTCTTC	CSASGASPGTRTYEQFF
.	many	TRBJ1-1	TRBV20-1	TGCAGTGCTAGAGATGGGCCGGACACTGAAGCTTTCTTT	CSARDGPDTEAFF
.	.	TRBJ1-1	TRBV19	TGTGCCAGTAGTATAACTATGAACACTGAAGCTTTCTTT	CASSITMNTEAFF
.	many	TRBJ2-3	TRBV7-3	TGTGCCAGCAGCCCCCCGATCGGAGTGGTGACAGATACGCAGTATTTT	CASSPPIGVVTDTQYF
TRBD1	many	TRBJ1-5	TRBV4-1	TGCGCCAGCAGCCAAGGCGGGACAGGGGGCAATCAGCCCCAGCATTTT	CASSQGGTGGNQPQHF
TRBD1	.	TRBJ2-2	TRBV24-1	TGTGCCACCAGTGGTCGGGACAGGGGGCCGAGGGAGCTGTTTTTT	CATSGRDRGPRELFF